This TCR beta chain was sequenced in a study of PD-L1 blockade in urothelial cancer. Whole-study context: Study patients had been treated with 0 to 3 previous chemotherapy regimens. Once treatment had started, blood was analyzed at 3 weeks (second dose) and again at 6 weeks.

Profiling relied on immunoSEQ multiplex PCR, and the TCRdb table lists in-frame clones only, not all of them. Here the sample spans about 43,000 clones, approximately 83% being singletons. Time point indicated: peripheral blood 6 weeks after treatment start. CDR3 size: 16 residues. Looked up from germline, CDR1 is LGHNT and CDR2 is FRNRAP. Trimming at V came to 1 base and at J to 6 bases, leaving 7 bases not matched to a gene. This chain joins TRBV12-5 and TRBJ2-2, with 8 bases fitting TRBD1. The clonotype originates from a man between 60 and 70 years old with urothelial cancer. Material: PBMCs, obtained around atezolizumab (anti-PD-L1) treatment. The chain's CDR3 is CASGLATGADPGELFF. CDR3 sequence (DNA): TGTGCTAGTGGTTTGGCGACAGGGGCCGATCCCGGGGAGCTGTTTTTT. Together with reference TRBV12-5 and TRBJ2-2, the CDR3 gives the full variable domain: DARVTQTPRHKVTEMGQEVTMRCQPILGHNTVFWYRQTMMQGLELLAYFRNRAPLDDSGMPKDRFSAEMPDATLATLKIQPSEPRDSAVYFCASGLATGADPGELFFGEGSRLTVL.